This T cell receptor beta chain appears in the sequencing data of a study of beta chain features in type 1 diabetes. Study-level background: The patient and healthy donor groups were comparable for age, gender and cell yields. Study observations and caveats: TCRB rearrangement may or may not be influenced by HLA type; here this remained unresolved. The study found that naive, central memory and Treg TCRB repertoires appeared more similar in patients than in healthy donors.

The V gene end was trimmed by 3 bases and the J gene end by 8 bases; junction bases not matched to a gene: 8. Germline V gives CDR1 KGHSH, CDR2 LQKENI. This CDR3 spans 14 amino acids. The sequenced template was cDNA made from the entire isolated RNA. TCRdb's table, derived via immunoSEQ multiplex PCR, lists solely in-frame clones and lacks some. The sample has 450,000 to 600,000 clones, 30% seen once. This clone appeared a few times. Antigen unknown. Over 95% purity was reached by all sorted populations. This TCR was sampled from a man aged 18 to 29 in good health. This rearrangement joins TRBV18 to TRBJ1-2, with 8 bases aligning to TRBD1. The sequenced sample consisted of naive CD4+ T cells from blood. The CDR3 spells CASSPYDRGGGYTF. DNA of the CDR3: TGTGCCAGCTCACCGTACGACAGGGGAGGAGGCTACACCTTC.